Listed below are T cell receptor beta chains from one sample, sequenced in a study of blood T cells in healthy people across ages. Using its own MiXCR run on the 5' RACE reads, TCRdb lists one record per CDR3 protein. The repertoire holds about 1 million distinct CDR3 sequences, with less than 25% as singletons. The same sample was also studied in work on T cells of mothers and their children.

Sequencing was performed on blood. These receptors came from a girl aged 2 to 9 in good health. The CDR3 runs from the conserved cysteine through the conserved F or W. Fields, in order: CDR3 length, D gene, V gene, J gene, clone size, CDR3 DNA, CDR3 protein. A D gene is named only where the DNA matches it firmly. The listing skips clone size in some rows; elsewhere it reads once, few, many or a size class.

12	NA	TRBV29-1	TRBJ2-7	few	TGCAGCGTTGAAGATCTCCTGGCGGAGCAGTACTTC	CSVEDLLAEQYF
17	TRBD2	TRBV29-1	TRBJ2-3	NA	TGCAGCGTCCTCGGCGGTCTAGCGGGAGGCCCCACAGATACGCAGTATTTT	CSVLGGLAGGPTDTQYF
11	NA	TRBV29-1	TRBJ2-1	few	TGCAGCGTTCTCTTAACGGGTGTGCAGTTCTTC	CSVLLTGVQFF
17	NA	TRBV15	TRBJ1-5	few	TGTGCCACCAGCAGAGTCCCGAGGGATTCCTCACATCAGCCCCAGCATTTT	CATSRVPRDSSHQPQHF
12	NA	TRBV5-6	TRBJ1-1	NA	TGTGCCAGCAGCTTGGACACGACTGAAGCTTTCTTT	CASSLDTTEAFF
16	NA	TRBV11-2	TRBJ1-4	NA	TGTGCCAGCAGCCCCATCTGGGGGGCAACTAATGAAAAACTGTTTTTT	CASSPIWGATNEKLFF
13	NA	TRBV5-1	TRBJ1-1	many	TGTGCCAGTAGTACAACAGCGAACACTGAAGCTTTCTTT	CASSTTANTEAFF
14	TRBD1	TRBV4-1	TRBJ1-1	many	TGCGCCAGCAGCCCCGGGACAGGGTACACTGAAGCTTTCTTT	CASSPGTGYTEAFF
17	TRBD2	TRBV5-1	TRBJ2-3	few	TGCGCCAGCAGCTTGGACCCTAGCGGGGGCTCCACAGATACGCAGTATTTT	CASSLDPSGGSTDTQYF
17	TRBD2	TRBV28	TRBJ2-1	few	TGTGCCAGCAACCCGGGACTAGCGGTTTCCTCCTACAATGAGCAGTTCTTC	CASNPGLAVSSYNEQFF
12	NA	TRBV3-1	TRBJ1-6	NA	TGTGCCAGCAGCCAAGTAGGCGTCCCCCTCCACTTT	CASSQVGVPLHF
15	NA	TRBV7-9	TRBJ1-4	NA	TGTGCCAGCAGCTTAGTGGGATCAAGTAATGAAAAACTGTTTTTT	CASSLVGSSNEKLFF
16	NA	TRBV27	TRBJ2-5	NA	TGTGCCAGCAGTCAGTTCCCGGGGGCATACCAAGAGACCCAGTACTTC	CASSQFPGAYQETQYF
13	TRBD1	TRBV28	TRBJ1-2	NA	TGTGCCAGCAGAGGACAGGGACACTATGGCTACACCTTC	CASRGQGHYGYTF
15	NA	TRBV11-1	TRBJ1-1	NA	TGTGCCAGCAGCTTAAGGTCCGCCGCGAACACTGAAGCTTTCTTT	CASSLRSAANTEAFF
15	NA	TRBV7-3	TRBJ2-3	NA	TGTGCCAGCAGCTTAAGGCTTCCTAGCACAGATACGCAGTATTTT	CASSLRLPSTDTQYF
13	TRBD1	TRBV10-3	TRBJ2-7	NA	TGTGCCATCAGGGCAGGGGGCCCCTACGAGCAGTACTTC	CAIRAGGPYEQYF
14	NA	TRBV5-1	TRBJ1-2	few	TGCGCCAGCAGCTTGGTGGCTGCTTACAGGGCTGCCACCTTC	CASSLVAAYRAATF
16	NA	TRBV27	TRBJ2-4	NA	TGTGCCAGCAGGGAAAACAGTCTATTAGCCAAAAACATTCCGTACTTC	CASRENSLLAKNIPYF
12	NA	TRBV27	TRBJ1-6	few	TGTGCCAGCGCATCCTTAGGATCACCCCTCCACTTT	CASASLGSPLHF
12	NA	TRBV5-1	TRBJ1-2	NA	TGCGCCAGCAGCTTGCGCAGCGATGGCTACACCTTC	CASSLRSDGYTF
14	NA	TRBV29-1	TRBJ2-3	NA	TGCAGCGTTGAGGCCCCAACCATGGCAGATACGCAGTATTTT	CSVEAPTMADTQYF
16	TRBD2	TRBV4-1	TRBJ2-7	NA	TGCACCAGCAGCCAAGGCAGCGGGAGAGGAACGTACGAGCAGTACTTC	CTSSQGSGRGTYEQYF
14	TRBD1	TRBV20-1	TRBJ1-5	many	TGCAGTGCTAGGGATACGGGACAGGGCCAGCCCCAGCATTTT	CSARDTGQGQPQHF
17	TRBD1	TRBV9	TRBJ2-2	few	TGTGCCAGCAGCGTATTAAGGACAGGGGAAGACACCGGGGAGCTGTTTTTT	CASSVLRTGEDTGELFF
15	TRBD2	TRBV5-4	TRBJ2-2	NA	TGTGCCAGCAGCGGGACTAGCGGGAGGCCCGGGGAGCTGTTTTTT	CASSGTSGRPGELFF
12	NA	TRBV7-9	TRBJ1-6	many	TGTGCCAGCAGCTCTGGAAATTCACCCCTCCACTTT	CASSSGNSPLHF
14	TRBD1	TRBV6-5	TRBJ1-5	NA	TGTGCCAGCAGTTACTTCAGGGGGAATCAGCCCCAGCATTTT	CASSYFRGNQPQHF
15	TRBD1	TRBV28	TRBJ1-2	few	TGTGCCAGCAGTTTTAGAGGGACAGGTCTCTATGGCTACACCTTC	CASSFRGTGLYGYTF
14	NA	TRBV21-1	TRBJ2-7	few	TGTGCCAGCACACTCCGGAGTGGCACCTACGAGCAGTACTTC	CASTLRSGTYEQYF
14	NA	TRBV12-3/TRBV12-4	TRBJ1-5	few	TGTGCCAGCAGTTCTATCTTAGGCGATCAGCCCCAGCATTTT	CASSSILGDQPQHF
11	NA	TRBV29-1	TRBJ1-1	NA	TGCAGCGCCGGCCCCGGCACTGAAGCTTTCTTT	CSAGPGTEAFF
13	NA	TRBV7-9	TRBJ1-1	NA	TGTGCCAGCAGCCGGGAGGGGTGGCCTGAAGCTTTCTTT	CASSREGWPEAFF
17	NA	TRBV12-5	TRBJ2-6	NA	TGTGCTAGTGGTTTTCAGGGGAAAGGGTCTGGGGCCAACGTCCTGACTTTC	CASGFQGKGSGANVLTF
14	TRBD1	TRBV27	TRBJ2-1	once	TGTGCCAGCAGTTCGGGACAGGCTTACAATGAGCAGTTCTTC	CASSSGQAYNEQFF
13	NA	TRBV12-3/TRBV12-4	TRBJ2-2	NA	TGTGCCACCCCAGGGGTACTGCCCGGGGAGCTGTTTTTT	CATPGVLPGELFF
13	TRBD1	TRBV9	TRBJ1-2	NA	TGTGCCAGCAGCCACCGGACAGGCTATGGCTACACCTTC	CASSHRTGYGYTF
15	NA	TRBV20-1	TRBJ1-1	NA	TGCAGTGCAAGACGTCAGGGCAGGGCGAACACTGAAGCTTTCTTT	CSARRQGRANTEAFF
15	NA	TRBV28	TRBJ2-7	NA	TGTGCCAGCAGTTCAGCCGGGACAACCTCCTACGAGCAGTACTTC	CASSSAGTTSYEQYF
11	NA	TRBV7-2	TRBJ1-1	NA	TGTGCCAACATCCTGGGCACTGAAGCTTTCTTT	CANILGTEAFF
15	TRBD2	TRBV6-7	TRBJ2-5	NA	TGTGCCAGCAGCCCACTAGCGGGAGGGCCCACGACCCAGTACTTC	CASSPLAGGPTTQYF
14	NA	TRBV7-3	TRBJ2-1	many	TGTGCCAGCAGCGGGTTAGGGGGGTACAATGAGCAGTTCTTC	CASSGLGGYNEQFF
13	NA	TRBV7-8	TRBJ2-1	NA	TGTGCCAGCAGCTCATCCCTTGTGCGGGAGCAGTTCTTC	CASSSSLVREQFF
16	TRBD2	TRBV9	TRBJ2-1	NA	TGTGCCAGCAGTGGGACCGGGACTAGCCTTGGCAATGAGCAGTTCTTC	CASSGTGTSLGNEQFF
15	NA	TRBV12-5	TRBJ2-5	few	TGTGCTAGTGGTCCCCAGACACCGTACCAAGAGACCCAGTACTTC	CASGPQTPYQETQYF